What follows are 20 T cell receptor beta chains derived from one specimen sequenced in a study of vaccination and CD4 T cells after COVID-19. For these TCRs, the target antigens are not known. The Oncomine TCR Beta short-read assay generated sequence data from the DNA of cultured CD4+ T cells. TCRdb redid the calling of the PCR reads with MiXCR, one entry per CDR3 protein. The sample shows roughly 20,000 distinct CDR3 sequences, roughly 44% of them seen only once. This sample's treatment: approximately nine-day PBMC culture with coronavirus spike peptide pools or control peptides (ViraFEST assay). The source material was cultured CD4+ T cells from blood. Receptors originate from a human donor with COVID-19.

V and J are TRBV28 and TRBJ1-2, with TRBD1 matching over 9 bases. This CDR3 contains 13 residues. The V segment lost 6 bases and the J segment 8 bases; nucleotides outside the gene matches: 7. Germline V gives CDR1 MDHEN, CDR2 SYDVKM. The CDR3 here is CASSKTGGGGYTF. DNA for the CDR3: TGTGCCAGCAGCAAAACAGGGGGCGGGGGCTACACCTTC.

CDR3 in DNA: TGCAGCGTTGGTTCGGAGACAGAACGAGGGACCCAGTACTTC. Protein: CSVGSETERGTQYF. V is TRBV29-1 and J is TRBJ2-5; D is possibly TRBD1 (5 bases). This CDR3 has 14 residues. CDR1 SQVTM and CDR2 ANQGSEA come from the germline V gene. Trimming stripped 4 bases from V and 7 bases from J, with 19 bases between.

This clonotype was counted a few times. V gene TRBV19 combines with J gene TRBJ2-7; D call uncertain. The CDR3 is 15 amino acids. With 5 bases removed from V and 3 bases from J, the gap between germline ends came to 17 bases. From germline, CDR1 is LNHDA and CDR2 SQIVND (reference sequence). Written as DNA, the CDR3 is TGTGCCAGTAGTTCCCCCGGACCAGCCTTCTACGAGCAGTACTTC. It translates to CASSSPGPAFYEQYF.

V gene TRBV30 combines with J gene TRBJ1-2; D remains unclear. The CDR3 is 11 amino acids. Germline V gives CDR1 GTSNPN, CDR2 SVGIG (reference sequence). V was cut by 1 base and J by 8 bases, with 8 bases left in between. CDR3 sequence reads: CAWSGSKGYTF. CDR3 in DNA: TGTGCCTGGAGTGGGTCTAAGGGCTACACCTTC.

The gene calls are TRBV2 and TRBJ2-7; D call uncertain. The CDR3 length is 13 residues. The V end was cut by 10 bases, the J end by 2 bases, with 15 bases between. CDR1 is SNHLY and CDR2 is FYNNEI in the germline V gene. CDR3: CATLPRLPYEQYF. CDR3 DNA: TGTGCCACCCTACCGAGGCTTCCCTACGAGCAGTACTTC.

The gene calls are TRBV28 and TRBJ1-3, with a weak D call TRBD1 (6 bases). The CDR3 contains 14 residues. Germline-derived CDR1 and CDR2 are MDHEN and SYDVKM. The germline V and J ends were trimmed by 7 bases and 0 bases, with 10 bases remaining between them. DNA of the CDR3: TGTGCCAGCAAGGGGGGCCTCTCTGGAAACACCATATATTTT. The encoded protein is CASKGGLSGNTIYF.

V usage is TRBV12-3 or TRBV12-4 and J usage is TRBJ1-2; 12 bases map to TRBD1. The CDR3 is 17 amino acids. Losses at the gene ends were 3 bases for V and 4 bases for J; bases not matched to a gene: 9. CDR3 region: CASSFGTGGNPSYGYTF. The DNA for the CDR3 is TGTGCCAGCAGTTTTGGGACAGGGGGCAACCCTTCCTATGGCTACACCTTC.

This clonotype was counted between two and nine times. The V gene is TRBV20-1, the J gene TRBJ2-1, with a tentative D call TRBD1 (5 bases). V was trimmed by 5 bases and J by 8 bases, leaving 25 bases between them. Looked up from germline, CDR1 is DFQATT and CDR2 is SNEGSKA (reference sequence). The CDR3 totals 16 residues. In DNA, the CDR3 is TGCAGTGCTGTGTCGAAGGGGCAACGGAAGGTCGATGAGCAGTTCTTC. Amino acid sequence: CSAVSKGQRKVDEQFF.

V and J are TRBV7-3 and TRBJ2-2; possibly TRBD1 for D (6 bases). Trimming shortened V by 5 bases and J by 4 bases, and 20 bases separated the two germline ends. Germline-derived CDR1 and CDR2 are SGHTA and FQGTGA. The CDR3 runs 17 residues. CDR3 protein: CASSPVRAGVGTGELFF. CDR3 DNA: TGTGCCAGCAGCCCTGTCCGGGCAGGGGTTGGCACCGGGGAGCTGTTTTTT.

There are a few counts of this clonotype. The CDR3 DNA is TGCAGTGCTAGAGACCCCCGGGGGGCGCTGGGGACTGAAGCTTTCTTT. Amino acid sequence: CSARDPRGALGTEAFF. V gene TRBV20-1 combines with J gene TRBJ1-1, with D tentatively TRBD1 (6 bases). The V end was cut by 0 bases, the J end by 5 bases, with 19 bases between. Germline V lookup: CDR1 DFQATT, CDR2 SNEGSKA (reference sequence). The CDR3 extends over 16 amino acids.

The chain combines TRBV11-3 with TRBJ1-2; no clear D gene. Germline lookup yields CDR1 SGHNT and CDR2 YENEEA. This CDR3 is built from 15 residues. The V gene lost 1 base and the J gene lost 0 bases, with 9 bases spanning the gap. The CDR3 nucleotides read TGTGCCAGCAGCTTAGTAGTCGGGGCTAACTATGGCTACACCTTC. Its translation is CASSLVVGANYGYTF.

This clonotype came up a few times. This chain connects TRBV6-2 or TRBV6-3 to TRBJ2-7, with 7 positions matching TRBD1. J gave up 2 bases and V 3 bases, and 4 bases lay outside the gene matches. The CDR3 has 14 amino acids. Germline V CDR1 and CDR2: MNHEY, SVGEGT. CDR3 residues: CASSYYQGAYEQYF. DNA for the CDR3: TGTGCCAGCAGTTATTATCAGGGGGCCTACGAGCAGTACTTC.

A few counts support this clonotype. The CDR3 loop reads CASSDKGTNYGYTF. In nucleotides, the CDR3 is TGCGCCAGCAGTGACAAGGGTACAAACTATGGCTACACCTTC. This chain joins TRBV10-1 and TRBJ1-2, with unresolved D. Trimming shortened V by 3 bases and J by 2 bases, and 10 bases separated the two germline ends. Per the germline V gene, CDR1 is WNHNN and CDR2 is SYGVQD (reference sequence). CDR3 length: 14 amino acids.

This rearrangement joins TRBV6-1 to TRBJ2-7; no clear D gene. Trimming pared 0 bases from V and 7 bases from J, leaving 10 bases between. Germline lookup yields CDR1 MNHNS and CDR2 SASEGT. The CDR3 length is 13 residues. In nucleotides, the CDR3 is TGTGCCAGCAGTGAAGCGTTTAGAGAGGAGCAGTACTTC. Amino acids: CASSEAFREEQYF.

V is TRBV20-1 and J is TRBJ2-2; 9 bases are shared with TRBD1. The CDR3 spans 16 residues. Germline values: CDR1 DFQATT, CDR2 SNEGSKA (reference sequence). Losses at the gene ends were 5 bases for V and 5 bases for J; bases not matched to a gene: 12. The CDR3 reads CSARSAGTGNTGELFF. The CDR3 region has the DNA TGCAGTGCTCGATCAGCCGGGACAGGGAATACCGGGGAGCTGTTTTTT.

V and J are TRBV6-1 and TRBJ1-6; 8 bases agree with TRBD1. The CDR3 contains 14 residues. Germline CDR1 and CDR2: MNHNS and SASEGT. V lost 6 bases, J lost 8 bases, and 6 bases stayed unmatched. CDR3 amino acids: CASRNRGLDSPLHF. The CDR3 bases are TGTGCCAGCAGAAACAGGGGGTTGGATTCACCCCTCCACTTT.

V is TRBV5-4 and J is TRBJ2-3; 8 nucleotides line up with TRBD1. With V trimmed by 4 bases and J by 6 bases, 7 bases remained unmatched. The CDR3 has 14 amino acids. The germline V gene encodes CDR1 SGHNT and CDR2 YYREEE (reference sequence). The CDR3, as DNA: TGTGCCAGCAGCCACCGGACAGGGCCGGATACGCAGTATTTT. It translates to CASSHRTGPDTQYF.

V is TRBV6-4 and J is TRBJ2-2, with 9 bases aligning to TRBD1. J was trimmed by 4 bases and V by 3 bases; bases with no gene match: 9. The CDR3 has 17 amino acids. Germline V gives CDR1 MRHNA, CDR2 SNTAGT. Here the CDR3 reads CASSDQPQGAVTGELFF. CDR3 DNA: TGTGCCAGCAGTGATCAACCACAGGGGGCAGTCACCGGGGAGCTGTTTTTT.

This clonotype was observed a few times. This CDR3 is CSARDNGANYGYTF. The CDR3 DNA sequence: TGCAGTGCTAGAGATAACGGAGCTAACTATGGCTACACCTTC. The chain uses TRBV20-1 and TRBJ1-2; D gene uncertain. This CDR3 is 14 amino acids long. V shed 0 bases and J shed 0 bases, with 8 bases lying between them. Germline CDR1 DFQATT, CDR2 SNEGSKA (reference sequence).

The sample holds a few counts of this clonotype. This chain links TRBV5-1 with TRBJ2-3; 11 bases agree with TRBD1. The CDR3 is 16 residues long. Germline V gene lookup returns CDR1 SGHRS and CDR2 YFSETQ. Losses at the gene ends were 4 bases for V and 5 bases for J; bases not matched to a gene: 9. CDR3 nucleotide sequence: TGCGCCAGCAGCCCCGGGACAGGGGGTAGGATAGATACGCAGTATTTT. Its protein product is CASSPGTGGRIDTQYF.